This T cell receptor (beta chain) was identified in a study of blood T cell repertoires in COVID-19. This table comes from immunoSEQ multiplex PCR, and its TCRdb copy is limited to in-frame clones, with some not included. The sample yields under 300,000 clones, roughly three quarters seen once. Germline loops: CDR1 KGHSH, CDR2 LQKENI. This CDR3 comprises 18 residues. The V gene end was trimmed by 1 base and the J gene end by 0 bases; junction bases not matched to a gene: 4. The sequenced sample was peripheral blood. The chain combines TRBV18 with TRBJ2-2; 11 bases line up with TRBD2. The receptor was derived from a woman between 40 and 55 years old with active or convalescent COVID-19. The CDR3 DNA follows: TGTGCCAGCTCACCACGACTAGCGGGGCAGTCGAACACCGGGGAGCTGTTTTTT. As protein: CASSPRLAGQSNTGELFF.